The 29 T cell receptor beta chains below were found in one sample sequenced in a study of CD8+ T cells in alopecia areata (dated by TCRdb to 2016 to 2019). To prepare the library, the immunoSEQ multiplex PCR assay was applied. To provide template for TCR sequencing, every sample had RNA extracted and reverse transcribed into cDNA. In its TCRdb copy, this immuneACCESS table keeps in-frame sequences only and misses some clones. Where compared with another copy, unresolved V genes explain less than half of these, and the others have no known cause. Counted in this sample were around 250,000 clones; under 80% of them appeared once. The ten largest account for around 1.2% of the sample. According to the study, the label for this sample's time point signals: baseline before oral tofacitinib. This specimen was CD4+ T cells sorted from blood, taken at week 0. The receptors come from a human donor with alopecia areata.

This chain joins TRBV27 and TRBJ2-4; 7 bases align to TRBD2. Germline V CDR1 and CDR2: MNHEY, SMNVEV (reference sequence). The junction had 3 bases not matched to a gene; V was cut back by 6 bases and J by 1 base. The CDR3 spans 14 residues. CDR3 amino acids: CASSNGGAKNIQYF. CDR3 sequence (DNA): TGTGCCAGCAGCAACGGGGGGGCCAAAAACATTCAGTACTTC.

The rearrangement joins TRBV7-2 to TRBJ2-2; D call uncertain. The germline V gene has CDR1 SGHTA and CDR2 FQGNSA. Trimming stripped 5 bases from V and 1 base from J, with 8 bases between. The length of the CDR3 is 14 residues. CDR3 sequence reads: CASSLDLNTGELFF. The DNA for the CDR3 is TGTGCCAGCAGCCTAGACCTGAACACCGGGGAGCTGTTTTTT.

The chain recombines TRBV29-1 with TRBJ2-3; 11 bases fit TRBD2. This CDR3 region has 12 residues. Germline CDR1 SQVTM, CDR2 ANQGSEA. V was clipped by 6 bases and J by 8 bases; unmatched bases: 4. The CDR3 DNA sequence: TGCAGCGTGGATACTAGCGGGGGTACGCAGTATTTT. This codes for CSVDTSGGTQYF.

The chain employs TRBV29-1 and TRBJ2-5; a possible D gene is TRBD2 (6 bases). This CDR3 has 14 residues. Trimming shortened V by 8 bases and J by 0 bases, and 16 bases separated the two germline ends. Germline loops: CDR1 SQVTM, CDR2 ANQGSEA. The CDR3: CSISESGYQETQYF. CDR3 DNA sequence: TGCAGCATATCGGAAAGCGGGTACCAAGAGACCCAGTACTTC.

CDR3 sequence reads: CASSFLGLAGASSYEQYF. The CDR3 DNA reads as TGCGCCAGCAGCTTCCTGGGACTAGCGGGGGCCAGCTCCTACGAGCAGTACTTC. The rearrangement joins TRBV5-1 to TRBJ2-7; TRBD2 matches 14 bases. Trimming took 2 bases from V and 0 from J; bases not matched to a gene: 7. This CDR3 is 18 amino acids long. In germline, CDR1 is SGHRS, CDR2 YFSETQ.

This chain joins TRBV10-3 and TRBJ2-7, with D perhaps matching TRBD1 (5 bases). This CDR3 is built from 14 residues. V was shortened by 2 bases and J by 5 bases, with 13 bases between the two germline ends. The germline V gene encodes CDR1 ENHRY and CDR2 SYGVKD. This chain's CDR3 is CAISEGKGADEQYF. CDR3 nucleotides: TGTGCCATCAGTGAGGGGAAAGGGGCCGACGAGCAGTACTTC.

A few counts support this clone. V and J are TRBV2 and TRBJ1-5, with D hard to call. With 6 bases removed from V and 3 bases from J, the gap between germline ends came to 15 bases. The CDR3 runs to 15 residues. Germline CDR1 and CDR2: SNHLY and FYNNEI. CDR3 sequence reads: CASRQRFADNQPQHF. CDR3 bases: TGTGCCAGCAGACAACGTTTCGCCGACAATCAGCCCCAGCATTTT.

The chain recombines TRBV30 with TRBJ2-7, with D possibly being TRBD1 or TRBD2 (6 bases each). CDR1 and CDR2 (germline): GTSNPN, SVGIG (reference sequence). Trimming removed 0 bases from V and 3 bases from J, with 12 bases in between. This CDR3 is built from 14 residues. CDR3 sequence reads: CAWSVSRGGYEQYF. The CDR3 coding sequence is TGTGCCTGGAGTGTAAGCAGGGGAGGCTACGAGCAGTACTTC.

This clone was observed a single time. Other DNA sequences in the same sample also yield this CDR3. The gene calls are TRBV29-1 and TRBJ1-1, with D possibly matching TRBD1 (5 bases). The CDR3 has 11 residues. V was pared by 6 bases and J by 6 bases, with 11 bases between. Per germline, CDR1 SQVTM and CDR2 ANQGSEA. The CDR3 DNA reads TGCAGCGTCGCGGGGGGACCTGAAGCTTTCTTT. The encoded protein is CSVAGGPEAFF.

A remark on this clone: Other nucleotide sequences from this sample produce the same CDR3. The V call is TRBV29-1, the J call TRBJ2-3, with D hard to call. The germline CDR1 and CDR2 sequences are SQVTM and ANQGSEA. This CDR3 is built from 12 residues. Trimming took off 3 bases at V and 2 bases at J, with 6 bases between the two ends. The CDR3 loop reads CSVDPATDTQYF. DNA of the CDR3: TGCAGCGTTGACCCGGCCACAGATACGCAGTATTTT.

The V and J genes are TRBV29-1 and TRBJ1-4; the D gene is possibly TRBD1 (6 bases). The germline V gene encodes CDR1 SQVTM and CDR2 ANQGSEA. The germline V and J ends were trimmed by 6 bases and 8 bases, with 19 bases remaining between them. The CDR3 loop spans 14 amino acids. CDR3: CSVSAPGQLEKLFF. CDR3 coding DNA: TGCAGCGTATCGGCTCCCGGACAGCTAGAAAAACTGTTTTTT.

Worth noting for this clone: This sample includes further DNA sequences coding for the same CDR3. CDR3 sequence reads: CSGRDLNTEAFF. In DNA form, the CDR3 reads TGCAGCGGCCGGGACCTGAACACTGAAGCTTTCTTT. This chain connects TRBV29-1 to TRBJ1-1, with D perhaps TRBD1 (5 bases). V was shortened by 7 bases and J by 0 bases, with 9 bases between the two germline ends. This CDR3 region has 12 residues. Germline CDR1 reads SQVTM; CDR2 reads ANQGSEA. Full variable domain (outside the CDR3, taken from reference TRBV29-1 and TRBJ1-1): SAVISQKPSRDICQRGTSLTIQCQVDSQVTMMFWYRQQPGQSLTLIATANQGSEATYESGFVIDKFPISRPNLTFSTLTVSNMSPEDSSIYLCSGRDLNTEAFFGQGTRLTVV.

The chain couples TRBV30 to TRBJ2-1, with 9 bases fitting TRBD2. The V and J ends lost 5 bases and 3 bases, in that order; junction bases with no gene match: 5. This CDR3 contains 14 residues. Germline V gene sequence: CDR1 GTSNPN, CDR2 SVGIG (reference sequence). DNA of the CDR3: TGTGCCTGGGCGGAAGCGGGGGGCTACAATGAGCAGTTCTTC. It specifies CAWAEAGGYNEQFF.

The genes are TRBV2 and TRBJ2-3, with 9 bases aligning to TRBD2. The CDR3 spans 15 residues. With 6 bases clipped from V and 6 bases from J, the junction kept 10 bases outside the gene matches. Germline V CDR1 and CDR2: SNHLY, FYNNEI. The CDR3 region has the DNA TGTGCCAGCAGCCTAGGCGGGGGGGCCGGGGATACGCAGTATTTT. It specifies CASSLGGGAGDTQYF.

The chain has TRBV5-1 and TRBJ1-6; 7 bases agree with TRBD1. The J segment lost 7 bases and the V segment lost 4 bases, leaving 8 bases of the junction unmatched. The germline CDR1 and CDR2 sequences are SGHRS and YFSETQ. This CDR3 comprises 15 residues. CDR3: CASSQEGALNSPLHF. In DNA form, the CDR3 reads TGCGCCAGCAGCCAAGAGGGGGCCCTCAATTCACCCCTCCACTTT.

This rearrangement joins TRBV5-1 to TRBJ2-7; D gene uncertain. The CDR3 is 14 residues long. The germline gives CDR1 SGHRS, CDR2 YFSETQ. Trimming left V 0 bases short and J 2 bases short, with 9 bases between. CDR3 bases: TGCGCCAGCAGCTTGGCTGGGAACGCCTACGAGCAGTACTTC. This gives the protein CASSLAGNAYEQYF.

This chain uses TRBV19 with TRBJ2-1; 10 bases line up with TRBD2. V was pared by 2 bases and J by 10 bases, with 8 bases of the junction left unmatched. CDR3 length: 15 amino acids. CDR1 LNHDA and CDR2 SQIVND come from the germline V gene (reference sequence). The CDR3 region is CASSIIAGGRREQFF. Here the CDR3 DNA reads TGTGCCAGTAGTATAATAGCGGGGGGACGGCGGGAGCAGTTCTTC.

V is TRBV19 and J is TRBJ1-5; D might be TRBD1 (5 bases). Germline V gene data show CDR1 as LNHDA and CDR2 as SQIVND (reference sequence). The CDR3 totals 15 residues. V lost 5 bases and J lost 2, with 13 bases in between. CDR3: CASSVGAYGNQPQHF. In nucleotides, the CDR3 is TGTGCCAGTAGTGTCGGGGCCTACGGCAATCAGCCCCAGCATTTT.

The chain uses TRBV25-1 and TRBJ2-1; 10 nucleotides match TRBD2. The CDR3 is made up of 16 amino acids. CDR1 and CDR2 from the germline V gene are MGHDK and SYGVNS. The junction had 9 bases not matched to a gene; V was cut back by 1 base and J by 9 bases. In nucleotides, the CDR3 is TGTGCCAGCAGTGAATCGGGAAGCGGGAGGGGTGGTGAGCAGTTCTTC. Translated, it gives CASSESGSGRGGEQFF. The full variable domain, completed using reference TRBV25-1 and TRBJ2-1, is EADIYQTPRYLVIGTGKKITLECSQTMGHDKMYWYQQDPGMELHLIHYSYGVNSTEKGDLSSESTVSRIRTEHFPLTLESARPSHTSQYLCASSESGSGRGGEQFFGPGTRLTVL.

This clone came up a few times. The chain employs TRBV9 and TRBJ2-5; TRBD1 aligns across 8 bases. After removal of 4 bases from V and 3 bases from J, the junction contained 2 bases not matched to a gene. The CDR3 is 13 amino acids. Germline V gives CDR1 SGDLS, CDR2 YYNGEE. CDR3 amino acids: CASSMTGEETQYF. The CDR3 DNA sequence: TGTGCCAGCAGCATGACAGGGGAAGAGACCCAGTACTTC.

V is TRBV12-5 and J is TRBJ1-1, with D unresolved. Germline V lookup: CDR1 LGHNT, CDR2 FRNRAP. CDR3 length: 11 amino acids. V shed 6 bases and J shed 6 bases, with 8 bases lying between them. The CDR3 here is CASGGVAEAFF. The CDR3 DNA reads TGTGCTAGTGGCGGGGTCGCTGAAGCTTTCTTT.

The chain joins TRBV25-1 to TRBJ2-1; D possibly uses TRBD1 or TRBD2 (5 bases each). Germline loops: CDR1 MGHDK, CDR2 SYGVNS. This CDR3 region has 17 residues. Trimming left V 4 bases short and J 6 bases short, with 22 bases between. The CDR3 sequence: CASSGALRALGTNEQFF. In nucleotides, the CDR3 is TGTGCCAGCAGTGGGGCCCTCCGGGCCCTTGGGACCAATGAGCAGTTCTTC.

In regard to this clone: One end of the junction varies from germline; a read error may be responsible. This chain joins TRBV7-7 and TRBJ1-5, with D possibly being TRBD1 (5 bases). Germline-derived CDR1 and CDR2 are SSHAT and FNYEAQ (reference sequence). The CDR3 is made up of 13 amino acids. The CDR3: CASSQGRDQPQHF. The CDR3 region has the DNA TGTGCTAGCAGTCAGGGTAGGGATCAGCCCCAGCATTTT.

V gene TRBV5-1 combines with J gene TRBJ2-6, with TRBD1 as a possible D gene (5 bases). The CDR3 length is 14 residues. The V and J ends lost 9 bases and 2 bases respectively, with 12 bases between them. Germline lookup yields CDR1 SGHRS and CDR2 YFSETQ. The CDR3 nucleotides read TGCGCCACCAAGGGGAAGACTGGGGCCAACGTCCTGACTTTC. Amino acids: CATKGKTGANVLTF.

CDR3 bases: TGTGCCAGCAGCCCTACAAACTCCTATAATTCACCCCTCCACTTT. Its protein is CASSPTNSYNSPLHF. The J gene is TRBJ1-6, the V gene TRBV9; D not resolved. The CDR3 is 15 amino acids. With 4 bases removed from V and 0 bases from J, the gap between germline ends came to 8 bases. The germline V gene has CDR1 SGDLS and CDR2 YYNGEE.

The chain recombines TRBV9 with TRBJ1-6; weak D call: TRBD1 (6 bases). Germline V gene sequence: CDR1 SGDLS, CDR2 YYNGEE. CDR3 size: 19 residues. V was cut by 1 base and J by 6 bases, with 23 bases left in between. CDR3 sequence reads: CASSVHPEGHSYSNSPLHF. CDR3 sequence (DNA): TGTGCCAGCAGCGTACACCCGGAGGGACACAGCTATAGTAATTCACCCCTCCACTTT.

This chain connects TRBV7-9 to TRBJ1-1; unclear D gene. Per the germline V gene, CDR1 is SEHNR and CDR2 is FQNEAQ (reference sequence). V was shortened by 4 bases and J by 12 bases, with 3 bases between the two germline ends. The CDR3 loop spans 8 amino acids. CDR3 residues: CASSSTFF. The CDR3 DNA reads TGTGCCAGCAGCTCCACTTTCTTT. The full variable domain, in which reference TRBV7-9 and TRBJ1-1 provide the parts outside the CDR3, is DTGVSQNPRHKITKRGQNVTFRCDPISEHNRLYWYRQTLGQGPEFLTYFQNEAQLEKSRLLSDRFSAERPKGSFSTLEIQRTEQGDSAMYLCASSSTFFGQGTRLTVV.

The V and J genes are TRBV29-1 and TRBJ1-4; 11 bases are a match to TRBD1. Trimming took 6 bases from V and 8 from J; bases not matched to a gene: 5. CDR3 length: 13 residues. The germline V gene encodes CDR1 SQVTM and CDR2 ANQGSEA. The CDR3 is CSVEDRGHEKLFF. The DNA for the CDR3 is TGCAGCGTGGAGGACAGGGGGCACGAAAAACTGTTTTTT.

This clone was observed a few times. The V call is TRBV5-6, the J call TRBJ1-2; maybe TRBD1 (6 bases). This CDR3 contains 14 residues. Germline CDR1 reads SGHDT; CDR2 reads YYEEEE. V was cut by 2 bases and J by 5 bases, with 13 bases left in between. CDR3 region: CASSFGGGRYGYTF. The DNA for the CDR3 is TGTGCCAGCAGCTTTGGAGGGGGGAGGTATGGCTACACCTTC.